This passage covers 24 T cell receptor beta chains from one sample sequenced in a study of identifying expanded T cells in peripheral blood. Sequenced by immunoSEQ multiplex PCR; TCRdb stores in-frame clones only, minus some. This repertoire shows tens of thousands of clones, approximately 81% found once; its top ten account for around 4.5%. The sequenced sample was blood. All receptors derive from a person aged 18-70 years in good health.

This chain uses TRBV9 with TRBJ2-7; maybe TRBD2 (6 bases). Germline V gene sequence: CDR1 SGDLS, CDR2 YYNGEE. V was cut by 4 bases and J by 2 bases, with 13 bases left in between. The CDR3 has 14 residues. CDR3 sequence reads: CASSLGGAPYEQYF. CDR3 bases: TGTGCCAGCAGCCTTGGAGGGGCCCCCTACGAGCAGTACTTC.

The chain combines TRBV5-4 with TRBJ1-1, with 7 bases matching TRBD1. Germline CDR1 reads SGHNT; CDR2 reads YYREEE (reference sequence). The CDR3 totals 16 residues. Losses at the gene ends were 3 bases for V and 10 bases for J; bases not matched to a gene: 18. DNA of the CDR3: TGTGCCAGCAGCTCATTTACAGGGGTGAAGGATCGGGTAGCTTTCTTT. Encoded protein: CASSSFTGVKDRVAFF.

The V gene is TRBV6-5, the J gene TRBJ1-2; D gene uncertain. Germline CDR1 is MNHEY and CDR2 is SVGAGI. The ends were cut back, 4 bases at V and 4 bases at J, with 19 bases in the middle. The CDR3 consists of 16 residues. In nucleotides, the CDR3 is TGTGCCAGCAGTTTGTCTCGGTCAGGAGCCTCCTATGGCTACACCTTC. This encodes CASSLSRSGASYGYTF.

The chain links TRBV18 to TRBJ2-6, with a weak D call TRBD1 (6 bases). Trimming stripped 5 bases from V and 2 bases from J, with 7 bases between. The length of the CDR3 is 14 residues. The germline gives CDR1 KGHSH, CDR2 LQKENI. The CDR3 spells CASSSGAGANVLTF. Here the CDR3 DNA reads TGTGCCAGCTCATCAGGGGCTGGGGCCAACGTCCTGACTTTC.

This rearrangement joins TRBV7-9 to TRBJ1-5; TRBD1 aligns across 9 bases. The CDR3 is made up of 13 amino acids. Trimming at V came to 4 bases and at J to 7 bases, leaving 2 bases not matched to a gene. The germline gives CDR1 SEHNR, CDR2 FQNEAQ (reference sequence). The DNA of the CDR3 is TGTGCCAGCAGCTGGGACAGGGCCCAGCCCCAGCATTTT. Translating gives CASSWDRAQPQHF.

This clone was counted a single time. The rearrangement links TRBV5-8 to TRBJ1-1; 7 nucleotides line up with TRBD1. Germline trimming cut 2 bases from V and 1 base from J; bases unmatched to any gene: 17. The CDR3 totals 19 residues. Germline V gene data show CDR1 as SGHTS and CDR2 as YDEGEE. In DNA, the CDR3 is TGTGCCAGCAGCTTCTCGTACGGTGCCTTACAGGGGTGGAACACTGAAGCTTTCTTT. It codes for CASSFSYGALQGWNTEAFF.

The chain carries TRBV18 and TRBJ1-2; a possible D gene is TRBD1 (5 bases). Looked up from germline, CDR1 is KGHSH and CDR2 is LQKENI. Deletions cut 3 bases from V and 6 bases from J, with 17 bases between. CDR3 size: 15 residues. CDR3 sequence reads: CASSPRVSGTDGYTF. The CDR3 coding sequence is TGTGCCAGCTCACCTCGGGTATCGGGGACGGATGGCTACACCTTC.

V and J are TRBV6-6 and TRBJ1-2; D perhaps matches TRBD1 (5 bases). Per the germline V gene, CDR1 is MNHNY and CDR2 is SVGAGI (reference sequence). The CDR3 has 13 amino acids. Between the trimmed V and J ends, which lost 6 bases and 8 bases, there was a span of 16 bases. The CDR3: CASSQRREGGYTF. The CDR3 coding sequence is TGTGCCAGCAGCCAACGCAGGGAAGGGGGCTACACCTTC.

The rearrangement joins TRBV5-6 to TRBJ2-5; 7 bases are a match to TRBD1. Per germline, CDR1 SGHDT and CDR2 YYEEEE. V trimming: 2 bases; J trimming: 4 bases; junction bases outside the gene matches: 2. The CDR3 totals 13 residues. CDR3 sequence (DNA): TGTGCCAGCAGCTTTGACAGGGTAGAGACCCAGTACTTC. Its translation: CASSFDRVETQYF.

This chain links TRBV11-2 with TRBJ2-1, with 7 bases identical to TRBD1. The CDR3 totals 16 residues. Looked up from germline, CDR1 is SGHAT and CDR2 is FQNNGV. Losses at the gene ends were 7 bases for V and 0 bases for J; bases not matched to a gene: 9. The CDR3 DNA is TGTGCCAGCACATCGAAGACAGGGAGCTCCTACAATGAGCAGTTCTTC. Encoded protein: CASTSKTGSSYNEQFF.

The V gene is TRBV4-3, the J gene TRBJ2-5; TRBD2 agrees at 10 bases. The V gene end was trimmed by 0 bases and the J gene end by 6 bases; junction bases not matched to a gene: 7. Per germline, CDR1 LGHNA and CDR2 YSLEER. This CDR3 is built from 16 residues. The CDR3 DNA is TGCGCCAGCAGCCAAGATTTACTAGCGGGGATAAAGACCCAGTACTTC. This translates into CASSQDLLAGIKTQYF.

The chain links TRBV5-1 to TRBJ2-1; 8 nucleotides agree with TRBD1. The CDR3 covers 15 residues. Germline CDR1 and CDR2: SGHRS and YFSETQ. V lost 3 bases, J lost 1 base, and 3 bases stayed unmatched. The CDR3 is CASSSTGESYNEQFF. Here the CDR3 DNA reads TGCGCCAGCAGCTCGACAGGGGAGTCCTACAATGAGCAGTTCTTC.

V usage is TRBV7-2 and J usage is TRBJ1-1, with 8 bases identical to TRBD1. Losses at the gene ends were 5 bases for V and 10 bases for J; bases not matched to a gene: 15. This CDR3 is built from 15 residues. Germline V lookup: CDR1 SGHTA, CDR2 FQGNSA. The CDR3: CASSLRPRTGTSAFF. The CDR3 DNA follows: TGTGCCAGCAGCCTTCGACCTAGGACAGGGACCTCAGCTTTCTTT.

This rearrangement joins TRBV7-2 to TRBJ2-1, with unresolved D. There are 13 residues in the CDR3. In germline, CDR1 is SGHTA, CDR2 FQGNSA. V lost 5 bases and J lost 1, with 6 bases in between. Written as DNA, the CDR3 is TGTGCCAGCAGCGCTAGTTCCTACAATGAGCAGTTCTTC. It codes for CASSASSYNEQFF.

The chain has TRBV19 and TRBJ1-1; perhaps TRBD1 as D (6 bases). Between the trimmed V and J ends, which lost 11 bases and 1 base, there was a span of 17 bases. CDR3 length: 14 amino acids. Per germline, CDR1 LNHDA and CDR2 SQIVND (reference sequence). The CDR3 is CASFRQVPNTEAFF. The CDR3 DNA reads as TGTGCCTCCTTTCGACAGGTTCCGAACACTGAAGCTTTCTTT.

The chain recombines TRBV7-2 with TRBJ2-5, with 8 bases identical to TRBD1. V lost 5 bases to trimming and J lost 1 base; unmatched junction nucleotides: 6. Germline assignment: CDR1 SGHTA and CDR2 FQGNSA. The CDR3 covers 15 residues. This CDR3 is CASSPDRGRQETQYF. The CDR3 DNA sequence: TGTGCCAGCAGCCCCGACAGGGGTCGCCAAGAGACCCAGTACTTC.

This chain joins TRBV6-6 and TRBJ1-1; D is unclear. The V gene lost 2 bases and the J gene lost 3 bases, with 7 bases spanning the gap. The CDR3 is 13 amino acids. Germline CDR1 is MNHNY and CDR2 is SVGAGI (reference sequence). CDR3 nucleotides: TGTGCCAGCAGTTACAGGGAGGACACTGAAGCTTTCTTT. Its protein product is CASSYREDTEAFF.

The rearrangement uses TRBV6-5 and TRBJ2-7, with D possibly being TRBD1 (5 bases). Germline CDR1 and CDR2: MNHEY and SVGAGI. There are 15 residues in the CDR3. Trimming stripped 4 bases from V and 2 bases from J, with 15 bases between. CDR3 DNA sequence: TGTGCCAGCAGTTCAAAGGGGCTTATCGCCTACGAGCAGTACTTC. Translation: CASSSKGLIAYEQYF.

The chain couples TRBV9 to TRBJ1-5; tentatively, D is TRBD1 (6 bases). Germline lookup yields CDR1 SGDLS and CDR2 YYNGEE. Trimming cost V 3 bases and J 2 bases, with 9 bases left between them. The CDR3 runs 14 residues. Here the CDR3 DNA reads TGTGCCAGCAGCGAGGGGGGCGGCAATCAGCCCCAGCATTTT. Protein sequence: CASSEGGGNQPQHF.

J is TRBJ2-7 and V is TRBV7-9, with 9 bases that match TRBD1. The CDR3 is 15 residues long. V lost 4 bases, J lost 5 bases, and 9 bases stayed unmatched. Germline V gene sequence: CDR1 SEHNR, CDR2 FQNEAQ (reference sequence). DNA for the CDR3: TGTGCCAGCAGCTCGGGACAGGGATACCCGGACGAGCAGTACTTC. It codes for CASSSGQGYPDEQYF.

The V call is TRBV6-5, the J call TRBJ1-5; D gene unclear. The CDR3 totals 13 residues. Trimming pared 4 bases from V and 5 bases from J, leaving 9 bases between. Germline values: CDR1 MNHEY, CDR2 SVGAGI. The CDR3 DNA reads TGTGCCAGCAGTTTATCCCAAGATCAGCCCCAGCATTTT. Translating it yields CASSLSQDQPQHF.

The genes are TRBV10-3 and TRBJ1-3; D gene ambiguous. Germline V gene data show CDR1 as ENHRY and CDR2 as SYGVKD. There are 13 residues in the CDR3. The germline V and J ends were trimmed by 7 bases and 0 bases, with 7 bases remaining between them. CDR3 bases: TGTGCCATCATCCCTTACTCTGGAAACACCATATATTTT. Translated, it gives CAIIPYSGNTIYF.

For the CDR3, the DNA is TGTGCCAGCAGCTTAGATGGGACTCCGGGGAATGAGCAGTTCTTC. Translating gives CASSLDGTPGNEQFF. The chain links TRBV11-2 to TRBJ2-1; tentative D call: TRBD2 (6 bases). This CDR3 comprises 15 residues. Germline CDR1 SGHAT, CDR2 FQNNGV. Trimming stripped 0 bases from V and 7 bases from J, with 13 bases between.

The CDR3 sequence is CAIRDSSIRTDTQYF. The CDR3 region has the DNA TGTGCCATCAGGGACAGTTCAATCCGCACAGATACGCAGTATTTT. The rearrangement uses TRBV10-3 and TRBJ2-3, with a weak D call TRBD1 (6 bases). This CDR3 has 15 amino acids. The ends were cut back, 6 bases at V and 1 base at J, with 14 bases in the middle. Germline loops: CDR1 ENHRY, CDR2 SYGVKD.